This T cell receptor (beta chain) was observed in a study of identical twins. Study-level points and caveats: Cross-sectional statistics underpinned the conclusions; the same donors were not followed.

The CDR3 covers 16 residues. Trimming stripped 3 bases from V and 2 bases from J, with 15 bases between. A note on this clonotype: Its antigen is not identified.

TCRdb re-called the 5' RACE reads with MiXCR, one entry per CDR3 protein. The sample holds approximately 210,000 distinct CDR3 sequences, around a tenth seen once. Sequenced sample: memory (CD45RO+) T cells sorted from blood. This chain links TRBV5-7 with TRBJ1-5; weak D call: TRBD1 (6 bases). TRBV5-7 is an ORF, with its function uncertain. The receptor comes from a woman between 18 and 29 years old in good health. The CDR3 DNA sequence: TGTGCCAGCAGCTCGGGGGGCGACCGGGGCAATCAGCCCCAGCATTTT. The encoded protein is CASSSGGDRGNQPQHF.